These T cell receptor beta chains were read from a single sample in a study of CD8 T cells in Susac syndrome. TCRdb itself ran the immunoSEQ multiplex PCR reads through MiXCR, one entry per CDR3 protein. The sample carries approximately 150,000 distinct CDR3 sequences, approximately 96% recorded once. Material for sequencing was CD4+ T cells from PBMCs. The receptors were gathered from a human donor with Susac syndrome. CDR3s include the opening cysteine and the closing phenylalanine or tryptophan. The D gene is left open where the match is weak. Clone size is shown for a subset of rows, as once, few, many or a class of expanded clone.

v_call: TRBV20-1
j_call: TRBJ1-5
cdr3_length: 16
clone_size: .
d_call: TRBD1
cdr3_nt: TGCAGTGCTAGAGCGGGGACAGGGGTTAGCAATCAGCCCCAGCATTTT
cdr3_aa: CSARAGTGVSNQPQHF

v_call: TRBV5-6
j_call: TRBJ1-2
cdr3_length: 14
clone_size: .
d_call: .
cdr3_nt: TGTGCCAGCAGCCCAAGGGGTAGGGGAGGAGGCTACACCTTC
cdr3_aa: CASSPRGRGGGYTF

v_call: TRBV7-2
j_call: TRBJ2-1
cdr3_length: 15
clone_size: .
d_call: TRBD1
cdr3_nt: TGTGCCAGCAGCAAACAGGGGAGCTCCTACAATGAGCAGTTCTTC
cdr3_aa: CASSKQGSSYNEQFF

v_call: TRBV7-2
j_call: TRBJ1-2
cdr3_length: 14
clone_size: .
d_call: TRBD1
cdr3_nt: TGTGCCAGCAGCTTGTCGACAGGGTACTATGGCTACACCTTC
cdr3_aa: CASSLSTGYYGYTF

v_call: TRBV7-9
j_call: TRBJ1-1
cdr3_length: 12
clone_size: .
d_call: .
cdr3_nt: TGTGCCAGCAGCCCCTTTTTGTCTGAAGCTTTCTTT
cdr3_aa: CASSPFLSEAFF

v_call: TRBV29-1
j_call: TRBJ1-5
cdr3_length: 14
clone_size: .
d_call: TRBD1
cdr3_nt: TGCAGCGCAATGGCCGGGACAGGGGATCAGCCCCAGCATTTT
cdr3_aa: CSAMAGTGDQPQHF

v_call: TRBV20-1
j_call: TRBJ1-6
cdr3_length: 15
clone_size: .
d_call: .
cdr3_nt: TGCAGTGCTAGAGAGTCGGGGAACGATAATTCACCCCTCCACTTT
cdr3_aa: CSARESGNDNSPLHF

v_call: TRBV12-3/TRBV12-4
j_call: TRBJ2-1
cdr3_length: 12
clone_size: once
d_call: .
cdr3_nt: TGTGCCAGCAGTTTCCGGGACAATGAGCAGTTCTTC
cdr3_aa: CASSFRDNEQFF

v_call: TRBV14
j_call: TRBJ2-7
cdr3_length: 12
clone_size: few
d_call: .
cdr3_nt: TGTGCCAGCAGCCAAGATCGGGGGACGCAGTACTTC
cdr3_aa: CASSQDRGTQYF

v_call: TRBV9
j_call: TRBJ2-3
cdr3_length: 15
clone_size: few
d_call: .
cdr3_nt: TGTGCCAGCAGCGTAGTTGCGGATAGCACAGATACGCAGTATTTT
cdr3_aa: CASSVVADSTDTQYF

v_call: TRBV2
j_call: TRBJ2-7
cdr3_length: 12
clone_size: .
d_call: .
cdr3_nt: TGTGCCAGCAAGGGGGTTTCCTACGAGCAGTACTTC
cdr3_aa: CASKGVSYEQYF

v_call: TRBV7-9
j_call: TRBJ2-2
cdr3_length: 15
clone_size: .
d_call: .
cdr3_nt: TGTGCCAGCAGCTTAAATCCCCGGGGGTACGGGGAGCTGTTTTTT
cdr3_aa: CASSLNPRGYGELFF

v_call: TRBV4-1
j_call: TRBJ2-7
cdr3_length: 16
clone_size: .
d_call: TRBD2
cdr3_nt: TGCGCCAGCAGCCAAGGTACTAGCGGTACCCTCTACGAGCAGTACTTC
cdr3_aa: CASSQGTSGTLYEQYF

v_call: TRBV6-1
j_call: TRBJ1-2
cdr3_length: 15
clone_size: .
d_call: .
cdr3_nt: TGTGCCAGCAGTAGGGGCAGAACTTCTAACTATGGCTACACCTTC
cdr3_aa: CASSRGRTSNYGYTF

v_call: TRBV18
j_call: TRBJ2-7
cdr3_length: 16
clone_size: .
d_call: TRBD2
cdr3_nt: TGTGCCAGCTCACCTCGAGTAGCACTAGCGGGAAACGAGCAGTACTTC
cdr3_aa: CASSPRVALAGNEQYF

v_call: TRBV20-1
j_call: TRBJ2-7
cdr3_length: 12
clone_size: .
d_call: .
cdr3_nt: TGCAGTGCGCCGGGACACTACTACGAGCAGTACTTC
cdr3_aa: CSAPGHYYEQYF

v_call: TRBV29-1
j_call: TRBJ1-2
cdr3_length: 17
clone_size: .
d_call: .
cdr3_nt: TGCAGCGTCACGGTCTTAGGGGTTGGACTGTCGAACTATGGCTACACCTTC
cdr3_aa: CSVTVLGVGLSNYGYTF

v_call: TRBV7-6
j_call: TRBJ1-2
cdr3_length: 15
clone_size: once
d_call: TRBD1
cdr3_nt: TGTGCCAGCAGCTTAGGATCAGGGGGAGGCTATGGCTACACCTTC
cdr3_aa: CASSLGSGGGYGYTF

v_call: TRBV4-2
j_call: TRBJ2-6
cdr3_length: 15
clone_size: .
d_call: .
cdr3_nt: TGTGCCAGCAGCCAAGTGGGAAATGGGGCCAACGTCCTGACTTTC
cdr3_aa: CASSQVGNGANVLTF

v_call: TRBV27
j_call: TRBJ2-2
cdr3_length: 15
clone_size: .
d_call: .
cdr3_nt: TGTGCCAGCAGACGGGGACGGGGAGCCACCGGGGAGCTGTTTTTT
cdr3_aa: CASRRGRGATGELFF

v_call: TRBV6-2/TRBV6-3
j_call: TRBJ2-5
cdr3_length: 15
clone_size: .
d_call: .
cdr3_nt: TGTGCCAGCAGTTACGGGACACTCTTACAAGAGACCCAGTACTTC
cdr3_aa: CASSYGTLLQETQYF

v_call: TRBV3-1
j_call: TRBJ2-7
cdr3_length: 12
clone_size: once
d_call: .
cdr3_nt: TGTGCCAGCAGCCGACAGGGACTCGAGCAGTACTTC
cdr3_aa: CASSRQGLEQYF

v_call: TRBV5-1
j_call: TRBJ2-7
cdr3_length: 13
clone_size: once
d_call: TRBD2
cdr3_nt: TGCGCCAGCGGTGTAGCGGGGGGAAACGAGCAGTACTTC
cdr3_aa: CASGVAGGNEQYF

v_call: TRBV25-1
j_call: TRBJ2-7
cdr3_length: 15
clone_size: .
d_call: .
cdr3_nt: TGTGCCAGCAGTCCCTCGAGCGGAGGGGGTAGTAAGCAGTACTTC
cdr3_aa: CASSPSSGGGSKQYF

v_call: TRBV11-2
j_call: TRBJ2-7
cdr3_length: 14
clone_size: .
d_call: .
cdr3_nt: TGTGCCAGCAGCAACCGCAGGGAAACCTACGAGCAGTACTTC
cdr3_aa: CASSNRRETYEQYF

v_call: TRBV7-9
j_call: TRBJ1-1
cdr3_length: 12
clone_size: .
d_call: .
cdr3_nt: TGTGCCAGCAGCTTCCGAGCCACTGAAGCTTTCTTT
cdr3_aa: CASSFRATEAFF

v_call: TRBV20-1
j_call: TRBJ2-2
cdr3_length: 15
clone_size: .
d_call: TRBD2
cdr3_nt: TGCAGTGCTAGAGGGGGGAGGAGCGGGAGAGGGGAGCTGTTTTTT
cdr3_aa: CSARGGRSGRGELFF

v_call: TRBV20-1
j_call: TRBJ2-7
cdr3_length: 12
clone_size: .
d_call: TRBD1
cdr3_nt: TGCAGCGGGACAGGGGTCTCCTACGAGCAGTACTTC
cdr3_aa: CSGTGVSYEQYF

v_call: TRBV7-3
j_call: TRBJ2-7
cdr3_length: 10
clone_size: once
d_call: .
cdr3_nt: TGTGTCACTGTCGTTGTCGAGCAGTACTTC
cdr3_aa: CVTVVVEQYF

v_call: TRBV20-1
j_call: TRBJ1-4
cdr3_length: 12
clone_size: .
d_call: TRBD1
cdr3_nt: TGCAGTGCCACGGACAGGGGAGAAAAACTGTTTTTT
cdr3_aa: CSATDRGEKLFF

v_call: TRBV7-3
j_call: TRBJ2-5
cdr3_length: 16
clone_size: .
d_call: .
cdr3_nt: TGTGCCAGCAGCTTAAGGGCGGGGGCCGGACAAGAGACCCAGTACTTC
cdr3_aa: CASSLRAGAGQETQYF

v_call: TRBV29-1
j_call: TRBJ2-3
cdr3_length: 14
clone_size: .
d_call: TRBD1
cdr3_nt: TGCAGCGTTGAAGGTACAGGGGACCCCGATACGCAGTATTTT
cdr3_aa: CSVEGTGDPDTQYF

v_call: TRBV6-5
j_call: TRBJ2-1
cdr3_length: 12
clone_size: .
d_call: .
cdr3_nt: TGTGCCAGCAGTTACTCAGGGGATGAGCAGTTCTTC
cdr3_aa: CASSYSGDEQFF

v_call: TRBV20-1
j_call: TRBJ2-4
cdr3_length: 13
clone_size: .
d_call: TRBD1
cdr3_nt: TGCAGTGCCCCCGCCGGACAGGGAAACATTCAGTACTTC
cdr3_aa: CSAPAGQGNIQYF

v_call: TRBV5-6
j_call: TRBJ1-2
cdr3_length: 13
clone_size: few
d_call: .
cdr3_nt: TGTGCCAGCAGCCCCGGGCAGAGCTATGGCTACACCTTC
cdr3_aa: CASSPGQSYGYTF

v_call: TRBV24-1
j_call: TRBJ2-2
cdr3_length: 13
clone_size: .
d_call: .
cdr3_nt: TGTGCCACCGGGCAGGGCGTTACCGGGGAGCTGTTTTTT
cdr3_aa: CATGQGVTGELFF

v_call: TRBV5-4
j_call: TRBJ1-1
cdr3_length: 13
clone_size: .
d_call: .
cdr3_nt: TGTGCCAGCAGCTTGAGGCCGGAAACTGAAGCTTTCTTT
cdr3_aa: CASSLRPETEAFF

v_call: TRBV20-1
j_call: TRBJ2-1
cdr3_length: 15
clone_size: .
d_call: .
cdr3_nt: TGCAGTGCTAGCACAGTTGGCCGGCGGTACAATGAGCAGTTCTTC
cdr3_aa: CSASTVGRRYNEQFF

v_call: TRBV9
j_call: TRBJ2-1
cdr3_length: 15
clone_size: .
d_call: .
cdr3_nt: TGTGCCAGCAGCGCTCAGGTCGGGGGATGGGATGAGCAGTTCTTC
cdr3_aa: CASSAQVGGWDEQFF

v_call: TRBV20-1
j_call: TRBJ2-5
cdr3_length: 11
clone_size: .
d_call: .
cdr3_nt: TGCAGTGCTGGCCGCCCGGAGACCCAGTACTTC
cdr3_aa: CSAGRPETQYF

v_call: TRBV7-8
j_call: TRBJ2-1
cdr3_length: 16
clone_size: .
d_call: .
cdr3_nt: TGTGCCAGCAGCTTAGTTTTCGCGGCCTCCTACAATGAGCAGTTCTTC
cdr3_aa: CASSLVFAASYNEQFF

v_call: TRBV11-2
j_call: TRBJ1-2
cdr3_length: 18
clone_size: .
d_call: TRBD1
cdr3_nt: TGTGCCAGCAGCCCCCTGCGCAGGGGGCGTCATGGTGTCTATGGCTACACCTTC
cdr3_aa: CASSPLRRGRHGVYGYTF

v_call: TRBV20-1
j_call: TRBJ1-4
cdr3_length: 14
clone_size: .
d_call: .
cdr3_nt: TGCAGTGCTAGTCGGCCGGGGACTAATGAAAAACTGTTTTTT
cdr3_aa: CSASRPGTNEKLFF

v_call: TRBV24-1
j_call: TRBJ2-3
cdr3_length: 16
clone_size: .
d_call: .
cdr3_nt: TGTGCCACCAGTGATTTGCTAGGATCAGGCACAGATACGCAGTATTTT
cdr3_aa: CATSDLLGSGTDTQYF

v_call: TRBV4-2
j_call: TRBJ1-1
cdr3_length: 15
clone_size: .
d_call: TRBD1
cdr3_nt: TGTGCCAGCAGCCCCGGACAGGGTAGTTTCACTGAAGCTTTCTTT
cdr3_aa: CASSPGQGSFTEAFF

v_call: TRBV2
j_call: TRBJ2-7
cdr3_length: 14
clone_size: .
d_call: TRBD1
cdr3_nt: TGTGCCAGCACCGGACAGGGTGGATCCTACGAGCAGTACTTC
cdr3_aa: CASTGQGGSYEQYF

v_call: TRBV20-1
j_call: TRBJ2-7
cdr3_length: 12
clone_size: .
d_call: TRBD2
cdr3_nt: TGCAGTGGAAGACTAGCGACCGCCGAGCAGTACTTC
cdr3_aa: CSGRLATAEQYF

v_call: TRBV7-9
j_call: TRBJ2-3
cdr3_length: 14
clone_size: .
d_call: .
cdr3_nt: TGTGCCAGCAGCTTAGCGGCTAGCACAGATACGCAGTATTTT
cdr3_aa: CASSLAASTDTQYF

v_call: TRBV24-1
j_call: TRBJ2-1
cdr3_length: 17
clone_size: .
d_call: TRBD2
cdr3_nt: TGTGCCACCAGTGAACAACGTCTAGCGGGAGCGGACAATGAGCAGTTCTTC
cdr3_aa: CATSEQRLAGADNEQFF

v_call: TRBV20-1
j_call: TRBJ2-2
cdr3_length: 14
clone_size: .
d_call: .
cdr3_nt: TGCAGTGCTAGAGGAACGTTTGATGGCGGGGAGCTGTTTTTT
cdr3_aa: CSARGTFDGGELFF

v_call: TRBV7-9
j_call: TRBJ2-1
cdr3_length: 15
clone_size: .
d_call: TRBD1
cdr3_nt: TGTGCCAGCAGCCACTTCGGGACAGGGGCCGCTGAGCAGTTCTTC
cdr3_aa: CASSHFGTGAAEQFF

v_call: TRBV25-1
j_call: TRBJ2-5
cdr3_length: 14
clone_size: .
d_call: .
cdr3_nt: TGTGCCAGCAGTGACCTAACAGGGAGAGAGACCCAGTACTTC
cdr3_aa: CASSDLTGRETQYF

v_call: TRBV30
j_call: TRBJ2-7
cdr3_length: 13
clone_size: .
d_call: TRBD2
cdr3_nt: TGTGCCAGACTGACTAGCGGGGGCTACGAGCAGTACTTC
cdr3_aa: CARLTSGGYEQYF

v_call: TRBV15
j_call: TRBJ2-5
cdr3_length: 15
clone_size: .
d_call: TRBD1
cdr3_nt: TGTGCCACCAGCAGGGACAGGGGGCGCCGGGGGACCCAGTACTTC
cdr3_aa: CATSRDRGRRGTQYF

v_call: TRBV21-1
j_call: TRBJ2-1
cdr3_length: 17
clone_size: .
d_call: .
cdr3_nt: TGTGCCAGCAGCAGCGTGCGTCGTCGCGGGAACTACAATGAGCAGTTCTTC
cdr3_aa: CASSSVRRRGNYNEQFF

v_call: TRBV5-1
j_call: TRBJ1-4
cdr3_length: 15
clone_size: .
d_call: .
cdr3_nt: TGCGCCAGCAGCACGAGGGGGAGGTCTAATGAAAAACTGTTTTTT
cdr3_aa: CASSTRGRSNEKLFF

v_call: TRBV29-1
j_call: TRBJ1-1
cdr3_length: 11
clone_size: .
d_call: .
cdr3_nt: TGCAGCGTCACCCCGGGTCAAAACGCTTTCTTT
cdr3_aa: CSVTPGQNAFF